These 14 T cell receptor beta chains came from one sample sequenced in a study of control samples from healthy donors and cancer patients. The protocol was immunoSEQ multiplex PCR, while the TCRdb copy is restricted to in-frame clones and leaves out a portion. Among 100,000 to 150,000 clones listed, approximately 91% were seen once. Sequencing was performed on blood. The source is a woman aged 18-30 years in good health.

J is TRBJ2-3 and V is TRBV9; 8 nucleotides align to TRBD1. The germline gives CDR1 SGDLS, CDR2 YYNGEE. The CDR3 length is 15 residues. V shed 3 bases and J 2 bases; nucleotides not matched to a gene: 5. The CDR3 protein is CASSATGGHTDTQYF. Here the CDR3 DNA reads TGTGCCAGCAGCGCAACAGGGGGGCACACAGATACGCAGTATTTT.

This clone was detected once. The chain is built from TRBV14 and TRBJ1-2, with 10 bases identical to TRBD1. With V trimmed by 2 bases and J by 2 bases, 11 bases remained unmatched. This CDR3 is built from 18 residues. The germline CDR1 and CDR2 sequences are SGHDN and FVKESK. CDR3 protein: CASSQTEGTGVRNYGYTF. CDR3 DNA: TGTGCCAGCAGCCAAACGGAGGGGACAGGGGTGAGGAACTATGGCTACACCTTC.

This chain connects TRBV6-2 or TRBV6-3 to TRBJ2-7, with 12 bases lining up with TRBD2. The CDR3 loop spans 16 amino acids. The germline V gene encodes CDR1 MNHEY and CDR2 SVGEGT. V shed 5 bases, J shed 3 bases, and the junction held 8 bases outside the gene matches. The CDR3 spells CASSTLTSGGYYEQYF. The DNA for the CDR3 is TGTGCCAGCAGTACTCTGACTAGCGGGGGATACTACGAGCAGTACTTC.

The chain recombines TRBV24-1 with TRBJ1-2, with D unresolved. V lost 2 bases, J lost 2 bases, and 8 bases lay in between. The length of the CDR3 is 14 residues. CDR1 and CDR2 (germline): KGHDR, SFDVKD. The CDR3 nucleotides are TGTGCCACCAGTGATTCGGCTGTGAACTATGGCTACACCTTC. Translating gives CATSDSAVNYGYTF.

This chain links TRBV7-6 with TRBJ2-7; D is possibly TRBD2 (6 bases). The CDR3 totals 17 residues. V dropped 2 bases and J dropped 0 bases, with 17 bases sitting between them. From germline, CDR1 is SGHVS and CDR2 FNYEAQ. The CDR3, as DNA: TGTGCCAGCAGCTTAAGGCCGCGGGGTTCCGACTCCTACGAGCAGTACTTC. Translating it yields CASSLRPRGSDSYEQYF. The complete variable domain, with remaining parts taken from reference TRBV7-6 and TRBJ2-7, reads GAGVSQSPRYKVTKRGQDVALRCDPISGHVSLYWYRQALGQGPEFLTYFNYEAQQDKSGLPNDRFSAERPEGSISTLTIQRTEQRDSAMYRCASSLRPRGSDSYEQYFGPGTRLTVT.

The V gene is TRBV12-5, the J gene TRBJ2-2, with TRBD1 identical over 9 bases. Germline CDR1 reads LGHNT; CDR2 reads FRNRAP. The CDR3 is 16 amino acids. Trimming cost V 0 bases and J 7 bases; bases outside gene matches: 6. This chain's CDR3 is CASGLVTGGAGGELFF. Here the CDR3 DNA reads TGTGCTAGTGGTTTGGTAACAGGGGGCGCCGGCGGGGAGCTGTTTTTT.

V usage is TRBV19 and J usage is TRBJ2-7; D not certain. V was pared by 6 bases and J by 0 bases, with 9 bases between. Germline CDR1 and CDR2: LNHDA and SQIVND (reference sequence). This CDR3 has 13 residues. The CDR3 DNA reads TGTGCCAGTAGGGGCAATTACTCCTACGAGCAGTACTTC. Translated: CASRGNYSYEQYF.

The chain combines TRBV19 with TRBJ2-5; D might be TRBD1 or TRBD2, each matching 5 bases. Germline V CDR1 and CDR2: LNHDA, SQIVND (reference sequence). The CDR3 contains 13 residues. V lost 1 base and J 6 bases, leaving 9 bases between the germline ends. CDR3 in amino acids: CASSIVGGKTQYF. The CDR3 nucleotides read TGTGCCAGTAGTATAGTTGGGGGAAAGACCCAGTACTTC.

This clone was seen a few times. The chain uses TRBV19 and TRBJ1-1; TRBD1 matches at 7 bases. Germline V gives CDR1 LNHDA, CDR2 SQIVND (reference sequence). The CDR3 is 14 amino acids. After removal of 7 bases from V and 2 bases from J, the junction contained 7 bases not matched to a gene. The CDR3 region has the DNA TGTGCCAGTACCGAAGGGACAGTCAACACTGAAGCTTTCTTT. Translating it yields CASTEGTVNTEAFF.

The rearrangement joins TRBV7-3 to TRBJ2-2, with 8 bases lining up with TRBD2. The CDR3 consists of 16 residues. The V segment lost 4 bases and the J segment 7 bases; nucleotides outside the gene matches: 11. Germline V CDR1 and CDR2: SGHTA, FQGTGA. In nucleotides, the CDR3 is TGTGCCAGCAGCTCGGGCTTAATAGCGGGGCTCGGGGAGCTGTTTTTT. Translating gives CASSSGLIAGLGELFF.

As DNA, the CDR3 is TGTGCCAGCAGTCCCGTGGGGGAGCTAGCCAAAAACATTCAGTACTTC. Its protein product is CASSPVGELAKNIQYF. V gene TRBV6-6 combines with J gene TRBJ2-4, with D tentatively TRBD1 or TRBD2 (5 bases each). The CDR3 spans 16 residues. V was trimmed by 5 bases and J by 0 bases, leaving 14 bases between them. Looked up from germline, CDR1 is MNHNY and CDR2 is SVGAGI (reference sequence).

The rearrangement links TRBV4-1 to TRBJ2-7; D is possibly TRBD1 (5 bases). Germline V lookup: CDR1 MGHRA, CDR2 YSYEKL. The CDR3 is made up of 14 amino acids. V was pared by 1 base and J by 0 bases, with 7 bases between. The CDR3 loop reads CASSQVRGSYEQYF. The DNA for the CDR3 is TGCGCCAGCAGCCAAGTTAGGGGCTCCTACGAGCAGTACTTC.

The rearrangement joins TRBV19 to TRBJ2-2, with D possibly TRBD2 on 6 matching bases. Per germline, CDR1 LNHDA and CDR2 SQIVND (reference sequence). This CDR3 contains 12 residues. With 7 bases removed from V and 6 bases from J, the gap between germline ends came to 9 bases. Here the CDR3 reads CASMTGAGELFF. As DNA, the CDR3 is TGTGCCAGTATGACGGGAGCCGGGGAGCTGTTTTTT. Complete variable domain (other parts from reference TRBV19 and TRBJ2-2): DGGITQSPKYLFRKEGQNVTLSCEQNLNHDAMYWYRQDPGQGLRLIYYSQIVNDFQKGDIAEGYSVSREKKESFPLTVTSAQKNPTAFYLCASMTGAGELFFGEGSRLTVL.

This CDR3 reads CASSRGTPGEQYF. The CDR3 region has the DNA TGTGCCAGCAGCCGAGGGACCCCGGGGGAGCAGTACTTC. The rearrangement links TRBV3-1 (or the pseudogene TRBV3-2) to TRBJ2-7, with D perhaps TRBD1 or TRBD2 (5 bases each). V dropped 4 bases and J dropped 7 bases, with 14 bases sitting between them. CDR1 is LGHDT and CDR2 is YNNKEL in the germline V gene (reference sequence). There are 13 residues in the CDR3.